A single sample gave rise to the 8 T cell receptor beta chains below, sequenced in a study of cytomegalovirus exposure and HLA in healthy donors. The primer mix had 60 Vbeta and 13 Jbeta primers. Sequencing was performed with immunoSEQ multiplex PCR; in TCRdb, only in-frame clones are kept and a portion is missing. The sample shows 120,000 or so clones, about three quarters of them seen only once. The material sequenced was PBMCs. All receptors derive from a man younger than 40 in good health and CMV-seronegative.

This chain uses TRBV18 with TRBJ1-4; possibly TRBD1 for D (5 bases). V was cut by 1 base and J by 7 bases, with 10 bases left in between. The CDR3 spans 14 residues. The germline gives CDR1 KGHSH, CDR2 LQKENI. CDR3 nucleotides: TGTGCCAGCTCACCACGGGGGGTAGGTGAAAAACTGTTTTTT. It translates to CASSPRGVGEKLFF.

CDR3 region: CASSPTRRGPIEKLFF. CDR3 sequence (DNA): TGTGCCAGCAGCCCCACCCGCAGGGGGCCGATTGAAAAACTGTTTTTT. The chain carries TRBV5-6 and TRBJ1-4; TRBD1 agrees at 8 bases. The CDR3 consists of 16 residues. V lost 4 bases to trimming and J lost 7 bases; unmatched junction nucleotides: 12. From germline, CDR1 is SGHDT and CDR2 YYEEEE.

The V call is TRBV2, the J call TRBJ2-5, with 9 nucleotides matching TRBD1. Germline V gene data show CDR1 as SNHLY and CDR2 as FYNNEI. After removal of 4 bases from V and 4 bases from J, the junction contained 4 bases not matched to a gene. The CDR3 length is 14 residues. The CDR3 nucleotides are TGTGCCAGCAGTGCTTACAGGGGGCGAGAGACCCAGTACTTC. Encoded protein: CASSAYRGRETQYF. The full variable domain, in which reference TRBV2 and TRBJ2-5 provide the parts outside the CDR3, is EPEVTQTPSHQVTQMGQEVILRCVPISNHLYFYWYRQILGQKVEFLVSFYNNEISEKSEIFDDQFSVERPDGSNFTLKIRSTKLEDSAMYFCASSAYRGRETQYFGPGTRLLVL.

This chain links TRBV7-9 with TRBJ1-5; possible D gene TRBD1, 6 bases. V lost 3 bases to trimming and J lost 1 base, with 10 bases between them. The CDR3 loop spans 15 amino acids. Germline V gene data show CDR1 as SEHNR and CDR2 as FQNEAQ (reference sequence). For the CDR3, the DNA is TGTGCCAGCAGCTTCCGAGGGGGAAGCAATCAGCCCCAGCATTTT. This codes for CASSFRGGSNQPQHF.

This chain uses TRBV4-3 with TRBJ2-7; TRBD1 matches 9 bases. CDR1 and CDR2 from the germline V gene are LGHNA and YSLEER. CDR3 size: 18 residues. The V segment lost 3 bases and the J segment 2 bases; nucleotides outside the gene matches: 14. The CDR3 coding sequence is TGCGCCAGCAGCCAGAACCCCCCGGGACAGGGAAGTCCCTACGAGCAGTACTTC. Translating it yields CASSQNPPGQGSPYEQYF.

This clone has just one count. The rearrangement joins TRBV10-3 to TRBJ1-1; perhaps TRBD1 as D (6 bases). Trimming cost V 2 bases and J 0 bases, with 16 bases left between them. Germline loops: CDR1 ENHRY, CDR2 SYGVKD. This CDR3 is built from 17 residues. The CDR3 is CAISERQGSAMNTEAFF. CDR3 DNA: TGTGCCATCAGTGAGAGGCAGGGGTCGGCCATGAACACTGAAGCTTTCTTT.

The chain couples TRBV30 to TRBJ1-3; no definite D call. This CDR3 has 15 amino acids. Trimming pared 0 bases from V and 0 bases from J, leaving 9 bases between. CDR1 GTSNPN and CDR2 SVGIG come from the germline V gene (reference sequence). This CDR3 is CAWSVRLSSGNTIYF. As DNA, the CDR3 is TGTGCCTGGAGTGTACGGTTGAGCTCTGGAAACACCATATATTTT.

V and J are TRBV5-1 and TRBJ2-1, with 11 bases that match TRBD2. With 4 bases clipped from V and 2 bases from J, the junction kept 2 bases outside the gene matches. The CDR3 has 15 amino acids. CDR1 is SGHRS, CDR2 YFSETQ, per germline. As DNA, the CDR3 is TGCGCCAGCAGCCGACTAGCGGGGCCCTACAATGAGCAGTTCTTC. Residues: CASSRLAGPYNEQFF.